This T cell receptor (beta chain) was sequenced during a study of shared clonotypes between healthy human individuals. The CDR3 sequence is 16 residues long. CDR1 is SGHTA and CDR2 is FQGNSA in the germline V gene. V shed 3 bases, J shed 6 bases, and the junction held 11 bases outside the gene matches. In the naive CD8 group, cells lacked CD45RO and were positively selected for CCR7, so terminally differentiated effector memory CD45RA+ cells were left out. Study-wide points: Sampling used blood alone; tissue repertoires probably differ. The naive CD4 repertoires of a few donors were compared, and around 4.7% of clonotypes were shared.

Regarding this clone: What it recognizes is unknown.

Sequenced by immunoSEQ multiplex PCR; TCRdb stores in-frame clones only, minus some. The table has around 1.9 million clones, more than 85% seen once. The clonotype comes from a man between 18 and 29 years old in good health. Some clones in this sample may be carry-over from other donors' samples. The chain links TRBV7-2 to TRBJ1-5; 7 bases are shared with TRBD1. Material: naive CD8+ T cells from PBMCs. The CDR3 DNA reads as TGTGCCAGCAGCTTCCAGGGGGAATCAGGAGGTCAGCCCCAGCATTTT. Residues: CASSFQGESGGQPQHF.